Below, 26 T cell receptor beta chains from the same sample are listed, as sequenced in a study of T-cell memory formation after mild COVID-19. TCRdb re-called the 5' RACE reads through MiXCR, storing one row per CDR3 protein. The sample yields hundreds of thousands of distinct CDR3 sequences, approximately 19% seen once. Sequencing input: PBMCs or a T cell subset sorted from them (not recorded which). The receptors were gathered from a man between 18 and 29 years old who had mild COVID-19 (a few samples of this study predate the infection). Cell type and time point are not known.

The genes are TRBV6-1 and TRBJ2-3; TRBD1 matches 7 bases. CDR3 length: 15 residues. Germline CDR1 MNHNS, CDR2 SASEGT. V lost 5 bases, J lost 0 bases, and 5 bases stayed unmatched. For the CDR3, the DNA is TGTGCCAGCAGTAACAGGGGTGCTAGCACAGATACGCAGTATTTT. Translated, it gives CASSNRGASTDTQYF.

This clonotype was counted at least ten times. The chain employs TRBV7-2 and TRBJ1-1; 7 bases match TRBD1. The CDR3 is 14 amino acids. The V and J ends lost 5 bases and 4 bases, in that order; junction bases with no gene match: 7. Germline CDR1 is SGHTA and CDR2 is FQGNSA. CDR3: CASSRDRFFTEAFF. The CDR3 nucleotides are TGTGCCAGCAGCCGGGACAGATTTTTCACTGAAGCTTTCTTT.

The V call is TRBV6-5, the J call TRBJ1-5, with D perhaps matching TRBD1 (5 bases). The CDR3 runs to 15 residues. Germline V CDR1 and CDR2: MNHEY, SVGAGI. Trimming pared 5 bases from V and 2 bases from J, leaving 13 bases between. CDR3 protein: CASSATGTGNQPQHF. The CDR3 nucleotides read TGTGCCAGCAGTGCGACGGGGACGGGCAATCAGCCCCAGCATTTT.

This clonotype was observed a handful of times. The V and J genes are TRBV5-1 and TRBJ1-2; maybe TRBD1 (5 bases). Trimming pared 0 bases from V and 2 bases from J, leaving 11 bases between. This CDR3 region has 15 residues. The germline V gene encodes CDR1 SGHRS and CDR2 YFSETQ. The CDR3 DNA reads as TGCGCCAGCAGCTTGGAGGCCCGGGGCAACTATGGCTACACCTTC. It codes for CASSLEARGNYGYTF. The variable domain in full, with the rest retrieved from reference TRBV5-1 and TRBJ1-2, is KAGVTQTPRYLIKTRGQQVTLSCSPISGHRSVSWYQQTPGQGLQFLFEYFSETQRNKGNFPGRFSGRQFSNSRSEMNVSTLELGDSALYLCASSLEARGNYGYTFGSGTRLTVV.

The chain combines TRBV6-5 with TRBJ2-3; D is uncertain. This CDR3 region has 10 residues. Germline CDR1 reads MNHEY; CDR2 reads SVGAGI. Trimming pared 10 bases from V and 5 bases from J, leaving 7 bases between. CDR3 DNA: TGTGCCACTTCTCGAGATACGCAGTATTTT. This translates into CATSRDTQYF.

This clonotype was detected a few times. For the CDR3, the DNA is TGTGCCAGCAGCTTAAGCAGCTATAGCAATCAGCCCCAGCATTTT. It is translated as CASSLSSYSNQPQHF. The rearrangement uses TRBV7-2 and TRBJ1-5; D not certain. V gave up 2 bases and J gave up 0 bases, with 8 bases separating them. CDR1 and CDR2 (germline): SGHTA, FQGNSA. The length of the CDR3 is 15 residues.

This sequence joins TRBV12-3 or TRBV12-4 and TRBJ1-4; TRBD1 agrees at 7 bases. V gave up 2 bases and J gave up 7 bases; unmatched junction bases: 7. This CDR3 region has 15 residues. The CDR3 region is CASSLLGQKGEKLFF. CDR3 coding DNA: TGTGCCAGCAGTTTACTGGGACAGAAGGGTGAAAAACTGTTTTTT.

The table lists this clonotype with a few counts. The rearrangement joins TRBV12-3 or TRBV12-4 to TRBJ1-5; 7 positions agree with TRBD1. There are 16 residues in the CDR3. With V trimmed by 5 bases and J by 1 base, 8 bases remained unmatched. CDR3 sequence (DNA): TGTGCCAGCAGTCCGGACAGGTGGGAGAGCAATCAGCCCCAGCATTTT. This sequence encodes CASSPDRWESNQPQHF.

This chain uses TRBV4-1 with TRBJ1-2; TRBD1 matches at 10 bases. Trimming cost V 1 base and J 6 bases; bases outside gene matches: 5. Looked up from germline, CDR1 is MGHRA and CDR2 is YSYEKL. The CDR3 is 15 amino acids. The CDR3 nucleotides read TGCGCCAGCAGCCAAGCACGACAGGGGGCAGATGGCTACACCTTC. It codes for CASSQARQGADGYTF.

The V and J genes are TRBV27 and TRBJ2-7; TRBD1 might be the D (6 bases). The CDR3 contains 14 residues. Trimming cost V 8 bases and J 2 bases, with 16 bases left between them. The germline V gene has CDR1 MNHEY and CDR2 SMNVEV (reference sequence). CDR3 in amino acids: CASGTGTLAYEQYF. DNA for the CDR3: TGTGCCAGCGGAACCGGGACACTAGCCTACGAGCAGTACTTC.

The table lists this clonotype with a few counts. The chain combines TRBV7-9 with TRBJ1-5; D may be TRBD1 (5 bases). The germline gives CDR1 SEHNR, CDR2 FQNEAQ (reference sequence). Between the trimmed V and J ends, which lost 1 base and 9 bases, there was a span of 16 bases. This CDR3 is 15 amino acids long. As DNA, the CDR3 is TGTGCCAGCAGCTTAGGGGGACGCCTCACAGGGCCCCAGCATTTT. This translates into CASSLGGRLTGPQHF.

V usage is TRBV6-2 or TRBV6-3 and J usage is TRBJ2-5, with 9 bases matching TRBD1. Germline trimming cut 3 bases from V and 5 bases from J; bases unmatched to any gene: 10. CDR1 and CDR2 from the germline V gene are MNHEY and SVGEGT. This CDR3 has 16 residues. The CDR3 DNA reads TGTGCCAGCAGTTATTTTGCGGACAGGGGAATGGAGACCCAGTACTTC. Its translation is CASSYFADRGMETQYF.

The V call is TRBV12-5, the J call TRBJ2-5; TRBD1 agrees at 7 bases. Germline V gives CDR1 LGHNT, CDR2 FRNRAP. Unmatched junction bases numbered 11, after V lost 3 bases and J lost 4 bases. The CDR3 length is 16 residues. Written as DNA, the CDR3 is TGTGCTAGTGGTTTCCCCGCCGGAAGGGACAGAGAGACCCAGTACTTC. This sequence encodes CASGFPAGRDRETQYF.

This clonotype was detected a few times. The CDR3 coding sequence is TGTGCCAGCAGCCAGAGGCAGGGAGAGGCTCAGCCCCAGCATTTT. Protein product: CASSQRQGEAQPQHF. This rearrangement joins TRBV7-2 to TRBJ1-5, with a possible D match to TRBD1 (5 bases). Trimming removed 5 bases from V and 6 bases from J, with 17 bases in between. The V gene's germline CDR1 is SGHTA and CDR2 FQGNSA. This CDR3 spans 15 amino acids.

The chain couples TRBV29-1 to TRBJ2-2; perhaps D is TRBD1 or TRBD2 (5 bases each). This CDR3 is 15 amino acids long. Germline loops: CDR1 SQVTM, CDR2 ANQGSEA. The ends were cut back, 7 bases at V and 7 bases at J, with 22 bases in the middle. The CDR3 DNA follows: TGCAGCGCTTCTGCCTTCGGGGCCGAAGACGGGGAGCTGTTTTTT. It yields the protein CSASAFGAEDGELFF.

The genes are TRBV7-2 and TRBJ2-1; D call uncertain. The CDR3 extends over 12 amino acids. Trimming shortened V by 0 bases and J by 12 bases, and 9 bases separated the two germline ends. Germline CDR1 SGHTA, CDR2 FQGNSA. The CDR3: CASSLALQWQFF. Here the CDR3 DNA reads TGTGCCAGCAGCTTAGCGCTACAGTGGCAGTTCTTC.

The chain joins TRBV6-1 to TRBJ2-3; D possibly corresponds to TRBD2 (6 bases). V lost 4 bases and J 4 bases, leaving 15 bases between the germline ends. The CDR3 loop spans 15 amino acids. CDR1 is MNHNS and CDR2 is SASEGT in the germline V gene. The CDR3 loop reads CASSVQRLGPDTQYF. As DNA, the CDR3 is TGTGCCAGCAGTGTCCAGCGACTAGGCCCAGATACGCAGTATTTT.

The chain employs TRBV5-5 and TRBJ1-5, with TRBD1 matching over 8 bases. V gave up 0 bases and J gave up 6 bases; unmatched junction bases: 5. Germline CDR1 and CDR2: SGHKS and YYEKEE (reference sequence). This CDR3 is 15 amino acids long. The CDR3 loop is CASSLGSTGAQPQHF. Here the CDR3 DNA reads TGTGCCAGCAGCTTGGGGTCGACAGGGGCTCAGCCCCAGCATTTT.

V gene TRBV6-5 combines with J gene TRBJ2-3; D might be TRBD2 (6 bases). This CDR3 spans 16 amino acids. Germline loops: CDR1 MNHEY, CDR2 SVGAGI. The V and J ends lost 2 bases and 4 bases respectively, with 16 bases between them. CDR3 protein: CASSYRPSVGSDTQYF. Written as DNA, the CDR3 is TGTGCCAGCAGTTACAGGCCTAGCGTGGGTTCAGATACGCAGTATTTT.

This clonotype showed up just a few times. This rearrangement joins TRBV20-1 to TRBJ1-3; maybe TRBD1 (5 bases). The CDR3 consists of 12 residues. V lost 4 bases and J lost 4, with 8 bases in between. Germline V CDR1 and CDR2: DFQATT, SNEGSKA (reference sequence). CDR3: CSAKGSGNTIYF. CDR3 DNA: TGCAGTGCTAAGGGGTCGGGAAACACCATATATTTT.

This clonotype was picked up a small number of times. In DNA form, the CDR3 reads TGCAGTGCTAGCCCCCCGGGGAGGCAGACCCAGTACTTC. Protein sequence: CSASPPGRQTQYF. This chain joins TRBV20-1 and TRBJ2-5; a weak D match, TRBD2 (6 bases). Looked up from germline, CDR1 is DFQATT and CDR2 is SNEGSKA (reference sequence). The CDR3 totals 13 residues. V was shortened by 3 bases and J by 6 bases, with 14 bases between the two germline ends.

This sequence joins TRBV19 and TRBJ2-3; 12 bases are a match to TRBD2. This CDR3 spans 14 amino acids. The germline V gene encodes CDR1 LNHDA and CDR2 SQIVND (reference sequence). The junction had 1 base not matched to a gene; V was cut back by 6 bases and J by 3 bases. This CDR3 is CASSGLAGTDTQYF. The CDR3 DNA is TGTGCCAGTAGCGGACTAGCGGGGACAGATACGCAGTATTTT.

This clonotype was seen only a few times. This chain joins TRBV24-1 and TRBJ2-5; 8 nucleotides align to TRBD1. The CDR3 runs 15 residues. V lost 2 bases and J lost 5; bases outside the gene matches: 6. Germline V lookup: CDR1 KGHDR, CDR2 SFDVKD. CDR3 protein: CATSDSGGSGETQYF. The CDR3 bases are TGTGCCACCAGTGATTCAGGGGGCTCGGGGGAGACCCAGTACTTC.

Details on this clonotype: An end of the junction does not agree with germline; a read error may underlie this. J is TRBJ2-5 and V is TRBV7-2; the match to TRBD2 covers 10 bases. The CDR3 sequence is 12 residues long. Germline loops: CDR1 SGHTA, CDR2 FQGNSA. The CDR3 region is CAISGGGETQYF. The CDR3 DNA sequence: TGTGCCATCAGCGGGGGGGGAGAGACCCAGTACTTC. Variable domain in full (rest from reference TRBV7-2 and TRBJ2-5): GAGVSQSPSNKVTEKGKDVELRCDPISGHTALYWYRQSLGQGLEFLIYFQGNSAPDKSGLPSDRFSAERTGGSVSTLTIQRTQQEDSAVYLCAISGGGETQYFGPGTRLLVL.

V usage is TRBV4-2 and J usage is TRBJ2-3; D is undetermined. Trimming removed 1 base at V and 0 bases at J, with 8 bases between. The CDR3 extends over 15 amino acids. CDR1 and CDR2 from the germline V gene are LGHNA and YNFKEQ. CDR3 region: CASSQGSSSTDTQYF. The CDR3 DNA follows: TGTGCCAGCAGCCAAGGCTCCTCTAGCACAGATACGCAGTATTTT.

The chain has TRBV7-3 and TRBJ1-3; D not certain. This CDR3 has 14 amino acids. Trimming left V 7 bases short and J 2 bases short, with 12 bases between. Germline V CDR1 and CDR2: SGHTA, FQGTGA. The CDR3, as DNA: TGTGCCAGCACCACGGAAAGGGCTGGAAACACCATATATTTT. Translation: CASTTERAGNTIYF.